This T cell receptor beta chain was obtained from a study of regulatory T cells in long-lasting Graves disease. This sample's time point: newly diagnosed GD, antithyroid drugs for less than 3 months. The TCR library used RNA extracted from PBMCs. In building TCR beta libraries, iRepertoire HTBI primers were used together with Arm-PCR of CDR3 regions. TCRdb used MiXCR to reprocess the multiplex PCR reads, holding one entry per CDR3 protein. The table lists 530,000 or so distinct CDR3 sequences, roughly a sixth of them singletons. The same sample was also studied in work on T cells in Graves' hyperthyroidism and ophthalmopathy.

The sample here was peripheral blood mononuclear cells (PBMCs), taken at new diagnosis, from a patient treated with antithyroid drugs. The sequence was collected from a man aged 18 to 35 with Graves disease.

CDR3 nucleotide sequence: TGTGCCAGTTGGGGGGGACAGGGGAGGGAGACCCAGTACTTC. Its translation is CASWGGQGRETQYF. V is TRBV11-2 and J is TRBJ2-5, with 10 bases fitting TRBD1. The CDR3 is 14 residues long. The V gene end was trimmed by 9 bases and the J gene end by 5 bases; junction bases not matched to a gene: 9. Germline V gene sequence: CDR1 SGHAT, CDR2 FQNNGV.